The 5 T cell receptor beta chains reported below all come from one sample, sequenced in a study of cytomegalovirus exposure and HLA in healthy donors listed by TCRdb under 2017. The method behind the library was the immunoSEQ multiplex PCR assay. In TCRdb, the immuneACCESS table is reduced to in-frame sequences with V and J assigned. These tables do not hold every clone; where another copy was compared, an unresolved V gene accounts for under half, and the others remain unexplained. This sample gives 200,000 to 300,000 clones in total; approximately 84% of them show up just once. The ten largest make up more than 10% of the sample. The specimen was PBMCs. These receptors all come from a man aged 18 to 29 in good health and CMV-seropositive.

The V gene is TRBV11-2, the J gene TRBJ1-1; no clear D. This CDR3 is built from 15 residues. The V gene's germline CDR1 is SGHAT and CDR2 FQNNGV. Trimming removed 0 bases at V and 0 bases at J, with 8 bases between. CDR3 bases: TGTGCCAGCAGCTTAGAATGGACGGTGAACACTGAAGCTTTCTTT. Its translation: CASSLEWTVNTEAFF.

V usage is TRBV30 and J usage is TRBJ2-5; 8 bases match TRBD2. From germline, CDR1 is GTSNPN and CDR2 SVGIG (reference sequence). The CDR3 has 13 amino acids. V shed 3 bases and J 4 bases; nucleotides not matched to a gene: 4. CDR3 bases: TGTGCCTGGAGAGGACTAGCCTCAGAGACCCAGTACTTC. Amino acid sequence: CAWRGLASETQYF.

The chain carries TRBV6-5 and TRBJ1-2; D gene unclear. The CDR3 consists of 15 residues. CDR1 is MNHEY and CDR2 is SVGAGI in the germline V gene. Between the trimmed V and J ends, which lost 5 bases and 2 bases, there was a span of 15 bases. CDR3 region: CASSPTTNLNYGYTF. CDR3 bases: TGTGCCAGCAGTCCAACGACAAATTTAAACTATGGCTACACCTTC.

This clone is a singleton in its sample. V is TRBV6-5 and J is TRBJ2-7; a weak D match, TRBD1 (6 bases). The CDR3 totals 15 residues. Trimming left V 2 bases short and J 4 bases short, with 15 bases between. Germline-derived CDR1 and CDR2 are MNHEY and SVGAGI. Here the CDR3 reads CASSYGPSGAYEQYF. CDR3 nucleotide sequence: TGTGCCAGCAGTTACGGTCCGTCAGGGGCGTACGAGCAGTACTTC.

The chain joins TRBV5-4 to TRBJ1-1; 9 nucleotides match TRBD1. Per the germline V gene, CDR1 is SGHNT and CDR2 is YYREEE (reference sequence). V shed 4 bases and J 0 bases; nucleotides not matched to a gene: 13. The CDR3 sequence is 18 residues long. This CDR3 reads CASSGPGQGNRMNTEAFF. DNA of the CDR3: TGTGCCAGCAGCGGACCGGGACAGGGCAACAGAATGAACACTGAAGCTTTCTTT.